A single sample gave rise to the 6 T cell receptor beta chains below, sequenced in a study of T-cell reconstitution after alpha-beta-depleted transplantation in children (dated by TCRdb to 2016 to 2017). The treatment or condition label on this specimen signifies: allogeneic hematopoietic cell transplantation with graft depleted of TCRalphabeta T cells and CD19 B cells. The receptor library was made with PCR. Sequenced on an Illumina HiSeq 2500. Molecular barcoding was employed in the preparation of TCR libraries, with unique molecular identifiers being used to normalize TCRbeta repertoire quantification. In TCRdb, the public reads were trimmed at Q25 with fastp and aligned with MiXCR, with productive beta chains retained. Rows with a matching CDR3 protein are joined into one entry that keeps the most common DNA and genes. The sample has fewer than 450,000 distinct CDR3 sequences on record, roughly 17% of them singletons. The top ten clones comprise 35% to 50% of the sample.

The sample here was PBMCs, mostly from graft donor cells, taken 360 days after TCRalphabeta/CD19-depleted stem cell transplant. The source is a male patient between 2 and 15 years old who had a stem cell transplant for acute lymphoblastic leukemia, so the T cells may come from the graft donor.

The CDR3 protein is CASSPGDPQGNEQFF. In DNA form, the CDR3 reads TGTGCCAGCAGTCCAGGGGACCCCCAGGGCAATGAGCAGTTCTTC. The genes are TRBV6-2 or TRBV6-3 and TRBJ2-1; tentative D call: TRBD1 (6 bases). Trimming left V 5 bases short and J 6 bases short, with 17 bases between. In germline, CDR1 is MNHEY, CDR2 SVGEGT. CDR3 length: 15 amino acids.

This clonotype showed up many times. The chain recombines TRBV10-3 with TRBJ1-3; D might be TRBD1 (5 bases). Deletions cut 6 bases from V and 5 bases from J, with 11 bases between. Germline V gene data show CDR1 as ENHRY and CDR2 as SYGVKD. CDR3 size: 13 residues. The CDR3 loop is CAISRDVRNTIYF. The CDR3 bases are TGTGCCATCAGCCGGGACGTAAGAAACACCATATATTTT.

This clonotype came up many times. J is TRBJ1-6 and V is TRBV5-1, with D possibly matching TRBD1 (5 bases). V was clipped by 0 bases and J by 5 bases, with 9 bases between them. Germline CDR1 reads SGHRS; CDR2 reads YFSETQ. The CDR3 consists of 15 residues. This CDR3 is CASSLEGLHNSPLHF. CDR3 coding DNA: TGCGCCAGCAGCTTGGAGGGACTGCATAATTCACCCCTCCACTTT.

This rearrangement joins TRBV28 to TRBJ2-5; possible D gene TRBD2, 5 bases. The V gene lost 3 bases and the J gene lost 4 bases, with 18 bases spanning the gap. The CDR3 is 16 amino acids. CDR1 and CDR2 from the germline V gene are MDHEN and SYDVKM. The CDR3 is CASSLDGSGERETQYF. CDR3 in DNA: TGTGCCAGCAGTTTGGACGGATCCGGGGAGAGAGAGACCCAGTACTTC.

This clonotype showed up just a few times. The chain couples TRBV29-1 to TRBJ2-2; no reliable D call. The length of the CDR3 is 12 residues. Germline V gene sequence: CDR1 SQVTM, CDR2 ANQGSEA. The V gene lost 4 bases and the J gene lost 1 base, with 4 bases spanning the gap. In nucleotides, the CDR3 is TGCAGCGTTGTTCGGAACACCGGGGAGCTGTTTTTT. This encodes CSVVRNTGELFF.

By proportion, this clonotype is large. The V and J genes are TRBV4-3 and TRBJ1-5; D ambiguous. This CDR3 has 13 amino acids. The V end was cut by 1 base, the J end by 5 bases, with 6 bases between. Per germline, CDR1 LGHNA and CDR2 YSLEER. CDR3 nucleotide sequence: TGCGCCAGCAGCCAAGTATTTGATCAGCCCCAGCATTTT. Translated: CASSQVFDQPQHF.